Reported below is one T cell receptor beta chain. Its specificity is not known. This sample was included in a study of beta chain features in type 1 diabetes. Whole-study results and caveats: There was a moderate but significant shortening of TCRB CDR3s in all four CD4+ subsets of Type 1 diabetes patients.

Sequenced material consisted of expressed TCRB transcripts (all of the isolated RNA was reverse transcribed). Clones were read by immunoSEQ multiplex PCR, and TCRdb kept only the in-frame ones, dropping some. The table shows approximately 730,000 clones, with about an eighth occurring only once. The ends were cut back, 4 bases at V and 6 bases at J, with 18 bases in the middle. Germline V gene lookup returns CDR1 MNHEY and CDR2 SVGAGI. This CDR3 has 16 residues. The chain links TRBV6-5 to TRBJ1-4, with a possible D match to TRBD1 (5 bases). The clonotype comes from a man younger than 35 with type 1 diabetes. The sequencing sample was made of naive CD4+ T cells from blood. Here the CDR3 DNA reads TGTGCCAGCAGTTCCCGTCGGGGGATCGATTATGAAAAACTGTTTTTT. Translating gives CASSSRRGIDYEKLFF.